This TCR beta chain was observed in a study of cytomegalovirus exposure and HLA in healthy donors. Study-wide results and caveats: What was likely a sequencing artifact was a cluster of highly shared sequence variants. Associated with cytomegalovirus, according to the listing, were around 160 TCR beta chains.

V shed 5 bases, J shed 2 bases, and the junction held 5 bases outside the gene matches. Germline CDR1 is LNHNV and CDR2 is YYDKDF (reference sequence). The CDR3 contains 14 residues. The donors were healthy bone marrow donors. PCR employed 60 Vbeta and 13 Jbeta primers. The method was immunoSEQ multiplex PCR; TCRdb's version includes in-frame clones alone and lacks a portion of them. The profile shows about 140,000 clones, around 82% of them singletons. With respect to this clone: The antigen is undetermined.

The TCR comes from a man between 35 and 55 years old in good health and CMV-seropositive. The J gene is TRBJ2-7, the V gene TRBV15; the match to TRBD1 covers 8 bases. Sequencing input: PBMCs. CDR3 protein: CATSPGTGAYEQYF. The CDR3 DNA is TGTGCCACCAGCCCCGGGACAGGAGCCTACGAGCAGTACTTC.